Sequencing of this TCR beta chain was carried out in a study of blood T cell repertoires in COVID-19. Study information: Sample material is recorded as cDNA or gDNA derived from T cells, B-cell-depleted T cells, or PBMCs.

V lost 1 base to trimming and J lost 0 bases, with 4 bases between them. Looked up from germline, CDR1 is WNHNN and CDR2 is SYGVQD (reference sequence). The CDR3 runs to 13 residues. Per the original methods: By means of reference gene primer amplification, nucleated cell counts were estimated. Method: immunoSEQ multiplex PCR; TCRdb's copy keeps in-frame clones and lacks some. The DNA gave D and trimming, while V, J and clone size come from that table. Of over 60,000 clones detected, about 89% appear once; the ten largest clones hold around 13%. V is TRBV10-1 and J is TRBJ2-7; D is unclear. Sequencing was performed on peripheral blood. The sequence was obtained from a woman aged 60 to 75 with acute or convalescent COVID-19. CDR3 amino acids: CASSEFSSYEQYF. The DNA for the CDR3 is TGCGCCAGCAGTGAGTTCTCCTCCTACGAGCAGTACTTC.